The 24 T cell receptor beta chains below come from one sample, sequenced in a study of blood T cell repertoires in COVID-19. Generated by immunoSEQ multiplex PCR, the TCRdb table keeps only in-frame clones and is missing some. The sample has roughly 250,000 clones, 75% to 85% seen once. Sequencing input: peripheral blood. These receptors were collected from a human donor in a cohort sampled during active COVID-19.

The chain uses TRBV24-1 and TRBJ2-3; D is unresolved. CDR1 and CDR2 (germline): KGHDR, SFDVKD. This CDR3 comprises 14 residues. V was shortened by 3 bases and J by 5 bases, with 11 bases between the two germline ends. The CDR3 region has the DNA TGTGCCACCAGTGATACCCCTTTCGGAGATACGCAGTATTTT. It yields the protein CATSDTPFGDTQYF.

The V gene is TRBV28, the J gene TRBJ1-4; no reliable D call. Trimming took 4 bases from V and 7 from J, leaving 13 bases between them. CDR1 is MDHEN and CDR2 is SYDVKM in the germline V gene. The CDR3 spans 14 residues. Written as DNA, the CDR3 is TGTGCCAGCAGTTACCCGGACGGGAGTGAAAAACTGTTTTTT. Encoded protein: CASSYPDGSEKLFF.

This clone was seen a handful of times. CDR3: CASSGANPRWLFF. CDR3 coding DNA: TGTGCCAGCAGTGGGGCTAACCCCAGGTGGCTGTTCTTC. The chain couples TRBV28 to TRBJ2-1, with TRBD1 as a possible D gene (5 bases). Germline loops: CDR1 MDHEN, CDR2 SYDVKM. V gave up 5 bases and J gave up 15 bases, with 20 bases separating them. The CDR3 consists of 13 residues.

V and J are TRBV28 and TRBJ2-7; TRBD1 agrees at 7 bases. The germline gives CDR1 MDHEN, CDR2 SYDVKM. The trim removed 1 base at V and 12 bases at J, leaving 18 bases unmatched. The CDR3 has 16 residues. CDR3 loop: CASSLSPTGFMDGPYF. The CDR3 nucleotides are TGTGCCAGCAGTTTATCCCCGACAGGGTTTATGGACGGGCCGTACTTC. The complete variable domain, with remaining parts taken from reference TRBV28 and TRBJ2-7, reads DVKVTQSSRYLVKRTGEKVFLECVQDMDHENMFWYRQDPGLGLRLIYFSYDVKMKEKGDIPEGYSVSREKKERFSLILESASTNQTSMYLCASSLSPTGFMDGPYFGPGTRLTVT.

The rearrangement links TRBV10-1 to TRBJ2-5, with TRBD1 matching 10 bases. The CDR3 is made up of 13 amino acids. The germline V gene encodes CDR1 WNHNN and CDR2 SYGVQD (reference sequence). The V and J ends lost 6 bases and 7 bases, in that order; junction bases with no gene match: 5. The CDR3 region has the DNA TGCGCCAGCAGAGATGGACAGGGGGGGACCCAGTACTTC. Its protein is CASRDGQGGTQYF.

The rearrangement links TRBV4-1 to TRBJ1-6, with 9 nucleotides matching TRBD1. Germline CDR1 and CDR2: MGHRA and YSYEKL. With V trimmed by 4 bases and J by 7 bases, 8 bases remained unmatched. The CDR3 has 16 amino acids. As DNA, the CDR3 is TGCGCCAGCAGCCGCCCGACAGGGGGAAAGAATTCACCCCTCCACTTT. Encoded protein: CASSRPTGGKNSPLHF.

This clone appeared once. This chain joins TRBV12-3 or TRBV12-4 and TRBJ2-3; no clear D. CDR3 length: 13 amino acids. Trimming shortened V by 3 bases and J by 2 bases, and 6 bases separated the two germline ends. Written as DNA, the CDR3 is TGTGCCAGCAGTTTTCTTCTCACAGATACGCAGTATTTT. Encoded protein: CASSFLLTDTQYF.

This clone was detected once. This chain connects TRBV14 to TRBJ1-2; 8 bases agree with TRBD1. The CDR3 length is 16 residues. CDR1 is SGHDN and CDR2 is FVKESK in the germline V gene. V gave up 4 bases and J gave up 6 bases; unmatched junction bases: 13. CDR3 in DNA: TGTGCCAGCAGCCTCCGGACAGGGAGCAATCCCCATGGCTACACCTTC. Its protein product is CASSLRTGSNPHGYTF.

For this clone: At one end, the junction sequence differs from germline, possibly due to a read error. This chain connects TRBV7-7 to TRBJ1-3, with D perhaps matching TRBD1 (5 bases). CDR1 and CDR2 from the germline V gene are SSHAT and FNYEAQ (reference sequence). CDR3 length: 13 residues. DNA for the CDR3: TGTGCTAGCAGCCCTTCGCAGGGCAACACCATATATTTT. Protein product: CASSPSQGNTIYF.

The V and J genes are TRBV5-4 and TRBJ2-2; D is ambiguous. Germline V gene sequence: CDR1 SGHNT, CDR2 YYREEE (reference sequence). This CDR3 comprises 15 residues. The V and J ends lost 0 bases and 4 bases respectively, with 10 bases between them. The DNA of the CDR3 is TGTGCCAGCAGCTTGGAGTTAGCTACCACCGGGGAGCTGTTTTTT. Its translation is CASSLELATTGELFF.

The chain employs TRBV10-3 and TRBJ2-3; the match to TRBD2 covers 9 bases. The CDR3 has 17 residues. Germline V gene lookup returns CDR1 ENHRY and CDR2 SYGVKD. V dropped 0 bases and J dropped 0; count of bases not matched to a gene: 4. The CDR3 region is CAISESYSGSSTDTQYF. The CDR3 DNA follows: TGTGCCATCAGTGAGTCCTATAGCGGGAGTAGCACAGATACGCAGTATTTT.

V gene TRBV19 combines with J gene TRBJ2-2; possibly TRBD2 for D (5 bases). Germline lookup yields CDR1 LNHDA and CDR2 SQIVND (reference sequence). This CDR3 contains 13 residues. V was shortened by 5 bases and J by 6 bases, with 10 bases between the two germline ends. The CDR3 region has the DNA TGTGCCAGTAGTTTCAAGAGGGCCGGGGAGCTGTTTTTT. The encoded protein is CASSFKRAGELFF.

This clone was detected only once. The chain recombines TRBV4-2 with TRBJ1-1, with 9 positions matching TRBD1. Germline CDR1 is LGHNA and CDR2 is YNFKEQ. The CDR3 is made up of 16 amino acids. Losses at the gene ends were 1 base for V and 3 bases for J; bases not matched to a gene: 6. In DNA form, the CDR3 reads TGTGCCAGCAGCCAAGGGGGACAGGGCTTAGACACTGAAGCTTTCTTT. Amino acids: CASSQGGQGLDTEAFF.

The J gene is TRBJ1-1, the V gene TRBV7-8, with D uncertain. The germline gives CDR1 SGHVS, CDR2 FQNEAQ. This CDR3 region has 14 residues. V lost 6 bases, J lost 2 bases, and 13 bases lay in between. The CDR3: CASSWAGLNTEAFF. CDR3 nucleotides: TGTGCCAGCAGTTGGGCCGGTCTAAACACTGAAGCTTTCTTT.

The chain combines TRBV7-5 with TRBJ2-1; the table assigns TRBD2, which was not confirmed against the DNA. TRBV7-5 is an annotated pseudogene. The CDR3 totals 17 residues. The CDR3 protein is CATTGGPLAGSYNEQFF. CDR3 DNA: TGTGCCACCACCGGGGGACCACTAGCGGGGTCCTACAATGAGCAGTTCTTC.

The gene calls are TRBV5-1 and TRBJ2-7, with a possible D match to TRBD1 (5 bases). The germline V and J ends were trimmed by 5 bases and 3 bases, with 12 bases remaining between them. This CDR3 region has 13 residues. The germline gives CDR1 SGHRS, CDR2 YFSETQ. CDR3 coding DNA: TGCGCCAGCAGTCAGGGAACTATCTACGAGCAGTACTTC. This sequence encodes CASSQGTIYEQYF.

The DNA of the CDR3 is TGTGCCAGCATTCCAAGTGGGCTTGAGGCTTTCTTT. Its translation is CASIPSGLEAFF. The rearrangement joins TRBV6-5 to TRBJ1-1; D not certain. CDR1 MNHEY and CDR2 SVGAGI come from the germline V gene. This CDR3 contains 12 residues. V gave up 7 bases and J gave up 11 bases, with 17 bases separating them.

The chain links TRBV6-5 to TRBJ2-6; a possible D gene is TRBD2 (5 bases). Trimming removed 7 bases from V and 2 bases from J, with 12 bases in between. The germline CDR1 and CDR2 sequences are MNHEY and SVGAGI. The CDR3 sequence is 15 residues long. The DNA for the CDR3 is TGTGCCAGCACTCTCGGGGTCCCTGGGGCCAACGTCCTGACTTTC. Translation: CASTLGVPGANVLTF.

V gene TRBV3-1 (or the pseudogene TRBV3-2) combines with J gene TRBJ2-3, with 11 bases that match TRBD2. Per germline, CDR1 LGHDT and CDR2 YNNKEL (reference sequence). V lost 0 bases to trimming and J lost 5 bases; unmatched junction nucleotides: 4. CDR3 length: 16 amino acids. The CDR3 loop is CASSQDTSGGIDTQYF. The CDR3 region has the DNA TGTGCCAGCAGCCAAGACACTAGCGGGGGAATAGATACGCAGTATTTT.

The chain joins TRBV12-5 to TRBJ1-1; no firm D call. This CDR3 comprises 14 residues. Trimming removed 4 bases at V and 1 base at J, with 10 bases between. Germline V gives CDR1 LGHNT, CDR2 FRNRAP. This chain's CDR3 is CASGSGLENTEAFF. Here the CDR3 DNA reads TGTGCTAGTGGTTCTGGACTTGAGAACACTGAAGCTTTCTTT. Full variable domain (outside the CDR3, taken from reference TRBV12-5 and TRBJ1-1): DARVTQTPRHKVTEMGQEVTMRCQPILGHNTVFWYRQTMMQGLELLAYFRNRAPLDDSGMPKDRFSAEMPDATLATLKIQPSEPRDSAVYFCASGSGLENTEAFFGQGTRLTVV.

This chain links TRBV27 with TRBJ1-6; D not resolved. The CDR3 has 18 amino acids. Deletions cut 3 bases from V and 0 bases from J, with 15 bases between. Germline loops: CDR1 MNHEY, CDR2 SMNVEV (reference sequence). This CDR3 is CASSFGIGYSSYNSPLHF. The CDR3 DNA reads TGTGCCAGCAGTTTCGGGATCGGGTACAGCTCCTATAATTCACCCCTCCACTTT.

The V and J genes are TRBV5-1 and TRBJ2-7, with TRBD1 matching over 7 bases. The V gene's germline CDR1 is SGHRS and CDR2 YFSETQ. The V segment lost 4 bases and the J segment 9 bases; nucleotides outside the gene matches: 13. The CDR3 consists of 14 residues. The CDR3 here is CASSPPQGVRVQYF. CDR3 DNA sequence: TGCGCCAGCAGCCCCCCCCAGGGGGTAAGAGTGCAGTACTTC.

This sequence joins TRBV15 and TRBJ2-7; 8 nucleotides agree with TRBD2. This CDR3 contains 17 residues. V was clipped by 1 base and J by 2 bases; unmatched bases: 10. Germline lookup yields CDR1 LNHNV and CDR2 YYDKDF (reference sequence). The CDR3 bases are TGTGCCACCAGCAGAGGAACCACTAGCGGAATAACCTACGAGCAGTACTTC. Encoded protein: CATSRGTTSGITYEQYF.

The genes are TRBV18 and TRBJ2-6; tentatively, D is TRBD2 (6 bases). The length of the CDR3 is 17 residues. Trimming took 3 bases from V and 0 from J, leaving 12 bases between them. Germline CDR1 and CDR2: KGHSH and LQKENI. The chain's CDR3 is CASSPGGPSSGANVLTF. The CDR3 nucleotides are TGTGCCAGCTCACCGGGGGGTCCTTCCTCTGGGGCCAACGTCCTGACTTTC.